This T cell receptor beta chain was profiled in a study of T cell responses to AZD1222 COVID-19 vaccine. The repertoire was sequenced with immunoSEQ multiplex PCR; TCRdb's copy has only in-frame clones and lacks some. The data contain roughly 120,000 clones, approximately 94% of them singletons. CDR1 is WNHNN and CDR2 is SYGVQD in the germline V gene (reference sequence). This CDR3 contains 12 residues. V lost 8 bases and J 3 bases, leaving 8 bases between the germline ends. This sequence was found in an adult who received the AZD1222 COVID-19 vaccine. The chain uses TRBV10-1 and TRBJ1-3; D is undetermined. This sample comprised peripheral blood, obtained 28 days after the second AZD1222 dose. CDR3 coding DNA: TGCGCCAGCGGTGGGCTTGGAAACACCATATATTTT. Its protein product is CASGGLGNTIYF.